One sample yielded the 8 T cell receptor beta chains listed below, sequenced in a study of blood T cells in healthy people across ages. With a J-beta primer mix and a sample-barcoded 5' primer, a second PCR ran about 7 to 12 cycles. MiXCR, run by TCRdb on the 5' RACE reads, gives a single entry per CDR3 protein. The sample has 1.4 million to 1.5 million distinct CDR3 sequences, roughly 45% seen once. Sequencing was performed on blood. Receptor source: a woman between 18 and 30 years old in good health.

V gene TRBV5-1 combines with J gene TRBJ2-7; D uncertain. V was shortened by 2 bases and J by 0 bases, with 15 bases between the two germline ends. Germline V lookup: CDR1 SGHRS, CDR2 YFSETQ. The CDR3 loop spans 16 amino acids. This CDR3 reads CASSFMGLQSSYEQYF. The CDR3 DNA reads as TGCGCCAGCAGCTTCATGGGGTTACAGAGCTCCTACGAGCAGTACTTC.

V and J are TRBV11-2 and TRBJ2-3; 8 nucleotides agree with TRBD2. CDR3 length equals 19 residues. J was trimmed by 0 bases and V by 5 bases; bases with no gene match: 16. In germline, CDR1 is SGHAT, CDR2 FQNNGV. In DNA, the CDR3 is TGTGCCAGCAGCCCAAATTTCCTTGGACCTAGCGGGAGCACAGATACGCAGTATTTT. It yields the protein CASSPNFLGPSGSTDTQYF.

This rearrangement joins TRBV6-6 to TRBJ2-7; D may match TRBD1 or TRBD2 (5 bases each). Trimming shortened V by 5 bases and J by 2 bases, and 13 bases separated the two germline ends. The germline gives CDR1 MNHNY, CDR2 SVGAGI (reference sequence). The CDR3 spans 14 residues. CDR3 loop: CASSLEGFTYEQYF. The CDR3 nucleotides read TGTGCCAGCAGTCTCGAGGGGTTCACCTACGAGCAGTACTTC.

This clonotype was found once. The chain carries TRBV2 and TRBJ2-7; no definite D call. The J call is doubtful: the DNA matches TRBJ2-5 better. The CDR3 length is 14 residues. Per the germline V gene, CDR1 is SNHLY and CDR2 is FYNNEI. Written as DNA, the CDR3 is TGTGCCAGCAGTGAAATGGGCCAGCCTGGGACCCAGTACTTC. Translated: CASSEMGQPGTQYF.

This clonotype was counted only a few times. This sequence joins TRBV27 and TRBJ1-2; 8 nucleotides match TRBD1. CDR1 is MNHEY, CDR2 SMNVEV, per germline (reference sequence). V was pared by 0 bases and J by 5 bases, with 5 bases of the junction left unmatched. CDR3 length equals 15 residues. The CDR3 DNA reads as TGTGCCAGCAGTTTATCCCCAGGACAGGGTTATGGCTACACCTTC. Translation gives CASSLSPGQGYGYTF.

This rearrangement joins TRBV3-1 to TRBJ1-1; maybe TRBD1 (6 bases). The ends were cut back, 1 base at V and 0 bases at J, with 12 bases in the middle. CDR3 length equals 16 residues. Germline V gene sequence: CDR1 LGHDT, CDR2 YNNKEL (reference sequence). CDR3 loop: CASSQGGAGMNTEAFF. The CDR3 DNA sequence: TGTGCCAGCAGCCAAGGGGGGGCAGGGATGAACACTGAAGCTTTCTTT.

This rearrangement joins TRBV20-1 to TRBJ2-7; the D gene could be TRBD1 or TRBD2 (5 bases each). The V gene's germline CDR1 is DFQATT and CDR2 SNEGSKA (reference sequence). The V gene lost 0 bases and the J gene lost 4 bases, with 10 bases spanning the gap. The CDR3 sequence is 13 residues long. CDR3 nucleotide sequence: TGCAGTGCTAGAGAGGGACCCCTGTACGAGCAGTACTTC. Translation gives CSAREGPLYEQYF.

In its sample, this clonotype was seen a few times. The chain links TRBV28 to TRBJ1-2; TRBD1 matches 7 bases. This CDR3 has 15 amino acids. V gave up 5 bases and J gave up 5 bases; unmatched junction bases: 11. CDR1 and CDR2 (germline): MDHEN, SYDVKM. The CDR3 sequence: CASSGEGRGIYGYTF. The CDR3 coding sequence is TGTGCCAGCAGTGGGGAGGGCAGGGGGATTTATGGCTACACCTTC.